These 5 T cell receptor beta chains originate from one sample sequenced in a study of cytomegalovirus exposure and HLA in healthy donors. Use of 60 Vbeta and 13 Jbeta primers characterized the PCR. Sequencing used immunoSEQ multiplex PCR; TCRdb keeps in-frame clones, though not all of them. Of 110,000 to 150,000 clones in the sample, roughly 70% were seen once. The material sequenced was PBMCs. These receptors came from a man aged 30 to 45 in good health and CMV-seronegative.

CDR3 nucleotides: TGTGCCAGCAGTGAATTCAGGGCTGAGACCCAGTACTTC. Amino acid sequence: CASSEFRAETQYF. The chain carries TRBV2 and TRBJ2-5; TRBD1 is a possible D gene (5 bases). Germline-derived CDR1 and CDR2 are SNHLY and FYNNEI. Trimming removed 2 bases from V and 5 bases from J, with 9 bases in between. The CDR3 spans 13 residues.

The CDR3 here is CASSPGDSPYSNQPQHF. The CDR3 DNA reads TGTGCCAGCAGCCCTGGGGACAGCCCTTATAGCAATCAGCCCCAGCATTTT. This rearrangement joins TRBV7-2 to TRBJ1-5, with TRBD1 matching 7 bases. This CDR3 spans 17 amino acids. V shed 5 bases and J 0 bases; nucleotides not matched to a gene: 10. The germline V gene has CDR1 SGHTA and CDR2 FQGNSA. The variable domain in full, completed from reference TRBV7-2 and TRBJ1-5, reads GAGVSQSPSNKVTEKGKDVELRCDPISGHTALYWYRQSLGQGLEFLIYFQGNSAPDKSGLPSDRFSAERTGGSVSTLTIQRTQQEDSAVYLCASSPGDSPYSNQPQHFGDGTRLSIL.

V gene TRBV28 combines with J gene TRBJ2-2, with TRBD2 matching 9 bases. Germline assignment: CDR1 MDHEN and CDR2 SYDVKM. CDR3 length: 14 amino acids. The CDR3 spells CAGRGSGSTGELFF. As DNA, the CDR3 is TGTGCGGGGCGGGGTAGCGGGAGTACCGGGGAGCTGTTTTTT.

The J gene is TRBJ2-7, the V gene TRBV2; D is perhaps TRBD1 (6 bases). Germline V lookup: CDR1 SNHLY, CDR2 FYNNEI. V dropped 6 bases and J dropped 4 bases, with 13 bases sitting between them. This CDR3 contains 13 residues. This chain's CDR3 is CASRNHRDYEQYF. DNA for the CDR3: TGTGCCAGCAGGAATCACAGGGATTACGAGCAGTACTTC.

This clone has a single count. The chain has TRBV12-5 and TRBJ2-5, with TRBD2 matching 13 bases. There are 17 residues in the CDR3. With V trimmed by 3 bases and J by 5 bases, 9 bases remained unmatched. CDR1 LGHNT and CDR2 FRNRAP come from the germline V gene. CDR3 nucleotides: TGTGCTAGTGGTTTAGTCCCCGGACTAGCGGGAGATGAGACCCAGTACTTC. The encoded protein is CASGLVPGLAGDETQYF.